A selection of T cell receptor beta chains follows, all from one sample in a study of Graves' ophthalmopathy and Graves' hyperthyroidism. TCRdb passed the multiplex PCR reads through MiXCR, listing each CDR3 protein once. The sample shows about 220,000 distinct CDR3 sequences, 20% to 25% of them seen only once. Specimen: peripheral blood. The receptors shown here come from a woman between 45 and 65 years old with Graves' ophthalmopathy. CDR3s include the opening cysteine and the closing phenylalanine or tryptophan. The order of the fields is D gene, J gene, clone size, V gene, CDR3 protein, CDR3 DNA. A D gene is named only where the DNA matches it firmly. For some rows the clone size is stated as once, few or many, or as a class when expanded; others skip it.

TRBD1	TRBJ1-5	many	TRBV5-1	CASSSVTDRTHQPQHF	TGCGCCAGCAGCTCCGTCACGGACAGGACCCATCAGCCCCAGCATTTT
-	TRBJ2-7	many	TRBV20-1	CSARVERGYNEQYF	TGCAGTGCTAGAGTAGAGAGGGGGTATAACGAGCAGTACTTC
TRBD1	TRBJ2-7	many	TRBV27	CASSFPGQLREQYF	TGTGCCAGCAGTTTTCCGGGACAGCTACGCGAGCAGTACTTC
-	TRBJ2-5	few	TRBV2	CASSDWLGGQETQYF	TGTGCCAGCAGTGATTGGTTGGGGGGTCAAGAGACCCAGTACTTC
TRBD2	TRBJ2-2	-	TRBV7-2	CASSFVAGGTGELFF	TGTGCCAGCAGCTTTGTAGCGGGAGGAACCGGGGAGCTGTTTTTT
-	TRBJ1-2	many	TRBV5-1	CASSLGQQNYGYTF	TGCGCCAGCAGCTTGGGGCAGCAGAACTATGGCTACACCTTC
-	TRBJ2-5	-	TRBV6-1	CASRPDGGETQYF	TGTGCCAGCAGGCCGGACGGCGGGGAGACCCAGTACTTC
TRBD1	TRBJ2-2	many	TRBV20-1	CSAREPTGARGELFF	TGCAGTGCTAGGGAACCGACAGGGGCTAGGGGGGAGCTGTTTTTT
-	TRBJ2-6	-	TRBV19	CASTHTADRYPSGANVLTF	TGTGCCAGTACCCATACGGCAGATAGATACCCCTCTGGGGCCAACGTCCTGACTTTC
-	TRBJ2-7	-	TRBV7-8	CASSPRATWHEQYF	TGTGCCAGCAGCCCCCGGGCAACTTGGCACGAGCAGTACTTC
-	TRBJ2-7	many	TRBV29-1	CSVREEGYEQYF	TGCAGCGTTCGCGAAGAGGGATACGAGCAGTACTTC
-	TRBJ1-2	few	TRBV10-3	CAISDGVQGWGYTF	TGTGCCATCAGTGATGGGGTACAGGGTTGGGGCTACACCTTC
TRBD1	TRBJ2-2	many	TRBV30	CAQDRANTGELFF	TGTGCCCAAGACAGGGCGAACACCGGGGAGCTGTTTTTT
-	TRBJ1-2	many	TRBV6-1	CARSESYGYTF	TGTGCCCGCAGTGAGTCCTATGGCTACACCTTC
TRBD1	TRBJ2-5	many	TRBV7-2	CASGQGGETQYF	TGTGCCTCCGGACAGGGCGGTGAGACCCAGTACTTC
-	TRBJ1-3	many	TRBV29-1	CSVDGRGSDTIYF	TGCAGCGTTGACGGACGGGGCAGCGACACCATATATTTT
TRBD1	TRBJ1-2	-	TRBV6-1	CASTPLDRGHHYGYTF	TGTGCCAGCACACCCCTGGACAGGGGGCACCACTATGGCTACACCTTC
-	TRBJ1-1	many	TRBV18	CASSEKGDTEAFF	TGTGCCAGCTCCGAGAAGGGGGACACTGAAGCTTTCTTT
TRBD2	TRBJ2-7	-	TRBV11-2	CASSSEGLAGPGQYF	TGTGCCAGCAGCTCAGAGGGACTAGCGGGGCCTGGGCAGTACTTC
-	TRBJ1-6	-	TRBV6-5	CASSYSIVGSSYNSPLHF	TGTGCCAGCAGTTACTCGATTGTAGGAAGCTCCTATAATTCACCCCTCCACTTT
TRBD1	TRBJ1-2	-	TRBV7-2	CASSTKDRVGYGYTF	TGTGCCAGCAGCACCAAGGACAGGGTCGGTTATGGCTACACCTTC
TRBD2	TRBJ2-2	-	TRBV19	CASSIGGLAGVTGELFF	TGTGCCAGTAGTATAGGGGGACTAGCGGGAGTCACCGGGGAGCTGTTTTTT
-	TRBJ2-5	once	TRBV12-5	CASGLYPGEETQYF	TGTGCTAGTGGTTTGTATCCGGGGGAAGAGACCCAGTACTTC
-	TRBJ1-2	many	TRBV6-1	CASSDIAFYGYTF	TGTGCCAGCAGTGACATCGCCTTCTATGGCTACACCTTC
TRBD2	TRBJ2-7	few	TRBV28	CASSFGTSNEQYF	TGTGCCAGCAGTTTTGGGACTAGCAACGAGCAGTACTTC
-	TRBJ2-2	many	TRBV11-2	CASRQGSQGYTGELFF	TGTGCCAGCAGGCAAGGGTCCCAGGGGTACACCGGGGAGCTGTTTTTT
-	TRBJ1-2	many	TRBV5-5	CASSFEGTGQLYGYTF	TGTGCCAGCAGCTTCGAAGGGACGGGACAACTCTATGGCTACACCTTC
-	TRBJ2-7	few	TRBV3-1	CASSHQGFEQYF	TGTGCCAGCAGCCACCAGGGGTTCGAGCAGTACTTC
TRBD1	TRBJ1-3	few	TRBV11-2	CASKGQGIGNTIYF	TGTGCCAGCAAGGGACAGGGAATCGGAAACACCATATATTTT
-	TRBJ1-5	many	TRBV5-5	CASSKGTDHSQPQHF	TGTGCCAGCAGCAAGGGGACCGATCATTCCCAGCCCCAGCATTTT
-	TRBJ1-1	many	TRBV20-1	CSAWQGGTEAFF	TGCAGTGCTTGGCAGGGTGGCACTGAAGCTTTCTTT
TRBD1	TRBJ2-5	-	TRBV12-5	CASGLGRTGRSETQYF	TGTGCTAGTGGTTTGGGGAGGACAGGGCGGTCGGAGACCCAGTACTTC
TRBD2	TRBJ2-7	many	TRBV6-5	CASRTGEGLSYEQYF	TGTGCCAGCAGGACGGGGGAGGGGCTCTCCTACGAGCAGTACTTC
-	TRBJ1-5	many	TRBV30	CADDQHLSGECDNQPQHF	TGTGCCGACGACCAACATTTATCAGGGGAGTGCGACAATCAGCCCCAGCATTTT
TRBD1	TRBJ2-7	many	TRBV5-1	CASSGGQGASYEQYF	TGCGCCAGCAGCGGGGGACAGGGGGCTTCCTACGAGCAGTACTTC
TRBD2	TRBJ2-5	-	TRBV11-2	CASSFRREGGGPKETQYF	TGTGCCAGCAGCTTCCGCCGGGAGGGCGGGGGACCCAAAGAGACCCAGTACTTC
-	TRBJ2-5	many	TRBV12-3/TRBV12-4	CASRSRETQYF	TGTGCCAGCAGATCAAGAGAGACCCAGTACTTC
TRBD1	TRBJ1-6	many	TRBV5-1	CASSQTNQGALHF	TGCGCCAGCAGCCAGACGAATCAGGGGGCCCTCCACTTT
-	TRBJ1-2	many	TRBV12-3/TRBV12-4	CASRKANYGYTF	TGTGCCAGCAGAAAGGCTAACTATGGCTACACCTTC
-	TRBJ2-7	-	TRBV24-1	CATSDSTGGYEQYF	TGTGCCACCAGTGATTCAACCGGGGGCTACGAGCAGTACTTC
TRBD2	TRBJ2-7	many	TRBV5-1	CASSYGLAGAADEQYF	TGCGCCAGCAGCTACGGACTAGCGGGAGCTGCGGACGAGCAGTACTTC
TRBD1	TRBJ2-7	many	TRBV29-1	CSVNTGTGASYEQYF	TGCAGCGTTAATACCGGGACAGGGGCCTCCTACGAGCAGTACTTC
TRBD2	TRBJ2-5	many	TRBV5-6	CASSLVYAGESLETQYF	TGTGCCAGCAGCTTGGTTTATGCGGGAGAAAGCCTAGAGACCCAGTACTTC
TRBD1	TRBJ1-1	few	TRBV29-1	CSVEDLGQVAEAFF	TGCAGCGTTGAAGATCTTGGACAGGTCGCTGAAGCTTTCTTT
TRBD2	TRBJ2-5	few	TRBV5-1	CASSLTGTSGETQYF	TGCGCCAGCAGCTTGACCGGGACTAGCGGAGAGACCCAGTACTTC
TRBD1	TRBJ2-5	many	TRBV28	CASRPPGGLETQYF	TGTGCCAGCCGCCCTCCAGGGGGCTTGGAGACCCAGTACTTC
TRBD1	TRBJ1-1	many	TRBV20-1	CSARTGVDTEAFF	TGCAGTGCTAGGACAGGGGTGGACACTGAAGCTTTCTTT
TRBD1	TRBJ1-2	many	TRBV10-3	CAISDRTGRSYGYTF	TGTGCCATCAGTGACCGGACAGGGAGAAGCTATGGCTACACCTTC
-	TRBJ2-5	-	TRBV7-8	CASSFTRGRQETQYF	TGTGCCAGCAGCTTTACCCGGGGGCGTCAAGAGACCCAGTACTTC
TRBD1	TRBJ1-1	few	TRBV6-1	CASSELAGGMNTEAFF	TGTGCCAGCAGTGAGTTGGCAGGGGGTATGAACACTGAAGCTTTCTTT
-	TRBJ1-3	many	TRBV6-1	CASSPRGTGNTIYF	TGTGCCAGCAGCCCTAGGGGGACTGGAAACACCATATATTTT
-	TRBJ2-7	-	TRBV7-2	CASSPPPGRAYEQYF	TGTGCCAGCAGCCCACCGCCGGGAAGAGCCTACGAGCAGTACTTC
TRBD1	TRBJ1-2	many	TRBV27	CASSNGQGFYGYTF	TGTGCCAGCAGCAACGGACAGGGCTTCTATGGCTACACCTTC
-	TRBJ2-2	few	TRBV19	CASSYLGATGELFF	TGTGCCAGTAGTTATTTGGGGGCGACCGGGGAGCTGTTTTTT
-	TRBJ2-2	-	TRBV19	CASSIMASGGELFF	TGTGCCAGTAGTATAATGGCGTCGGGCGGGGAGCTGTTTTTT
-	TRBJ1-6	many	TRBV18	CASSPRTDNSPLHF	TGTGCCAGCTCACCTAGAACAGATAATTCACCCCTCCACTTT
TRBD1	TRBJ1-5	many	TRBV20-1	CSAAGTGRNQPQHF	TGCAGTGCTGCCGGGACAGGGAGAAATCAGCCCCAGCATTTT
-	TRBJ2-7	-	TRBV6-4	CASSDQSISNSYEQYF	TGTGCCAGCAGTGATCAGTCGATTTCCAACTCCTACGAGCAGTACTTC
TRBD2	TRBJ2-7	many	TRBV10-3	CAISEFSGNYEQYF	TGTGCCATCAGTGAGTTTAGCGGGAACTACGAGCAGTACTTC
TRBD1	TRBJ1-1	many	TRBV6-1	CASKQGAGEAFF	TGTGCCAGCAAACAGGGGGCCGGCGAAGCTTTCTTT